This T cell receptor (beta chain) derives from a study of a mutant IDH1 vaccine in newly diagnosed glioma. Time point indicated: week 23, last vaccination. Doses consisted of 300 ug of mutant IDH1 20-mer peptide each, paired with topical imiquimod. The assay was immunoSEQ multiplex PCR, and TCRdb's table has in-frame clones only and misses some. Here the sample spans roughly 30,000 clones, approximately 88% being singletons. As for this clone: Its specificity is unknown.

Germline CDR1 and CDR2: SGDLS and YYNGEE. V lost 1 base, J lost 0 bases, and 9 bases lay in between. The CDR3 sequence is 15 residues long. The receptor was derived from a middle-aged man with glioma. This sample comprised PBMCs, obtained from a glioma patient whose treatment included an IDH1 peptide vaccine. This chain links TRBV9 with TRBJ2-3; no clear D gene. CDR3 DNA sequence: TGTGCCAGCAGCGTACTTCAGAGTAGCACAGATACGCAGTATTTT. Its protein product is CASSVLQSSTDTQYF.